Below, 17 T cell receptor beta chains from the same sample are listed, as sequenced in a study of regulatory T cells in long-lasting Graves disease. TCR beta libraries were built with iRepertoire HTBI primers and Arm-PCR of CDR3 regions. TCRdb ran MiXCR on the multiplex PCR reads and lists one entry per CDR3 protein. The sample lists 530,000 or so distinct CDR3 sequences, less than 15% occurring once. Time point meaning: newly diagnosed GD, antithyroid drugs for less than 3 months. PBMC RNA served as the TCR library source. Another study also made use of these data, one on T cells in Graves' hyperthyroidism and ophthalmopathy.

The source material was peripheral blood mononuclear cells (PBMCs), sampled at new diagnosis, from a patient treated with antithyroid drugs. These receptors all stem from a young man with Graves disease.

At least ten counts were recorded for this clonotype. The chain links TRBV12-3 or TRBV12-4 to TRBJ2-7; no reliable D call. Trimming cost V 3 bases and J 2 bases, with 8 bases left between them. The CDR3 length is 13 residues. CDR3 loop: CASSLSRAYEQYF. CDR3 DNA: TGTGCCAGCAGTTTGAGTAGGGCCTACGAGCAGTACTTC.

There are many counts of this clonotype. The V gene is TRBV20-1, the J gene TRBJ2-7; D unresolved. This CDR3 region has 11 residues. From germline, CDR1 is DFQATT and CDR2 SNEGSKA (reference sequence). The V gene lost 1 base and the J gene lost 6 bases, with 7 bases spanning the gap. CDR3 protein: CSARALVEQYF. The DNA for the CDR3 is TGCAGTGCTAGAGCCCTCGTCGAGCAGTACTTC.

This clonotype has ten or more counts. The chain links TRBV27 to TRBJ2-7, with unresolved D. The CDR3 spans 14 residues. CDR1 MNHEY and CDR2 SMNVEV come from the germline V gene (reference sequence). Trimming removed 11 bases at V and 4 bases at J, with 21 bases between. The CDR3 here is CAGTERPLRYEQYF. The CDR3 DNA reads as TGTGCCGGAACCGAAAGGCCCCTCAGGTACGAGCAGTACTTC.

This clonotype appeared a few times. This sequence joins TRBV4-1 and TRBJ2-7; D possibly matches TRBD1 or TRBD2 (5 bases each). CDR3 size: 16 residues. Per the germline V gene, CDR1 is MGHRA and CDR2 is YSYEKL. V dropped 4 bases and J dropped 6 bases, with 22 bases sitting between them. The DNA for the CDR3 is TGCGCCAGCAGCCCACTAGGTGGGCGCCAGGGTTCCGAGCAGTACTTC. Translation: CASSPLGGRQGSEQYF.

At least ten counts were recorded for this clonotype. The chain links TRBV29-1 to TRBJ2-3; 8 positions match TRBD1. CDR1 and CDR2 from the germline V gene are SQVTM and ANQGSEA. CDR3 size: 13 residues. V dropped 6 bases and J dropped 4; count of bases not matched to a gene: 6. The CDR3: CSVDREDPDTQYF. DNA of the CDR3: TGCAGCGTGGACAGGGAGGATCCAGATACGCAGTATTTT.

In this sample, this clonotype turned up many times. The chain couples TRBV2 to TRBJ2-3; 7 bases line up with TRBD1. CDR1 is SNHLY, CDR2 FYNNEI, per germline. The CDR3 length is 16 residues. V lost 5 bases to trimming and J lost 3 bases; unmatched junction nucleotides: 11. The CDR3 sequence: CASSRDRGIATDTQYF. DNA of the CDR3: TGTGCCAGCAGTAGGGACAGAGGTATTGCGACAGATACGCAGTATTTT.

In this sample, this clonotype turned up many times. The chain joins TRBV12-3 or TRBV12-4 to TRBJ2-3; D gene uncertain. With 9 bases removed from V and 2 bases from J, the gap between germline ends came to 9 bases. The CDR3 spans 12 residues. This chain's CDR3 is CASRGYTDTQYF. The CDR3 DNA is TGTGCCAGTCGTGGTTACACAGATACGCAGTATTTT.

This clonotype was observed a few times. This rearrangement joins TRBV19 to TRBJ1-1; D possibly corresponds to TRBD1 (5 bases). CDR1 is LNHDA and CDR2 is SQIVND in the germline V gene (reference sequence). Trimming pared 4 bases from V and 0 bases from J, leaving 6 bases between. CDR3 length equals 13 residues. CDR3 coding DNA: TGTGCCAGTAGTACGACAGTGAACACTGAAGCTTTCTTT. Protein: CASSTTVNTEAFF. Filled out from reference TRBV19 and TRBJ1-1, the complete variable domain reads DGGITQSPKYLFRKEGQNVTLSCEQNLNHDAMYWYRQDPGQGLRLIYYSQIVNDFQKGDIAEGYSVSREKKESFPLTVTSAQKNPTAFYLCASSTTVNTEAFFGQGTRLTVV.

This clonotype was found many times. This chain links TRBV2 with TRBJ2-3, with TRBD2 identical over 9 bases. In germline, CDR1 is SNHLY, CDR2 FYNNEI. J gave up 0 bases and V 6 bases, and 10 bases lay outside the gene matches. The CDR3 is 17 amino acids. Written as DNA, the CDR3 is TGTGCCAGCAGACCGGGACTAGCCACCCAAAGCACAGATACGCAGTATTTT. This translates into CASRPGLATQSTDTQYF.

The CDR3 DNA reads TGTGCCAGCAGCTTCAAAAGCGGGAATTTAAAAAACATTCAGTACTTC. It yields the protein CASSFKSGNLKNIQYF. The rearrangement links TRBV7-9 to TRBJ2-4, with 7 bases that match TRBD2. The CDR3 runs 16 residues. Germline V gene sequence: CDR1 SEHNR, CDR2 FQNEAQ (reference sequence). The junction had 9 bases not matched to a gene; V was cut back by 3 bases and J by 4 bases.

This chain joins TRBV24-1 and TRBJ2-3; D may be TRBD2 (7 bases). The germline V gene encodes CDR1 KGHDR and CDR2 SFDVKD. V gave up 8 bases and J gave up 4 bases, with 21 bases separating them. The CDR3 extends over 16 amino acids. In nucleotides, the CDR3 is TGTGCCACCACTGCCGGGGGCAGGGAGGGAGCAGATACGCAGTATTTT. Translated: CATTAGGREGADTQYF.

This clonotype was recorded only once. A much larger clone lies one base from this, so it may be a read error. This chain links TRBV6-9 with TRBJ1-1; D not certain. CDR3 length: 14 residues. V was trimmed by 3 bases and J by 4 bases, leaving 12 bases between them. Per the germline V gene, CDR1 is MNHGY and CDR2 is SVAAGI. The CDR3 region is CASSYLRQSTEAFF. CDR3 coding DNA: TGTGCCAGCAGTTACTTGCGGCAATCCACTGAAGCTTTCTTT.

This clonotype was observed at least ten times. The CDR3: CASRQGNTIYF. The CDR3 DNA reads TGTGCCAGCAGACAAGGAAACACCATATATTTT. This chain joins TRBV12-3 or TRBV12-4 and TRBJ1-3, with D unresolved. The CDR3 extends over 11 amino acids. V was trimmed by 6 bases and J by 4 bases, leaving 4 bases between them.

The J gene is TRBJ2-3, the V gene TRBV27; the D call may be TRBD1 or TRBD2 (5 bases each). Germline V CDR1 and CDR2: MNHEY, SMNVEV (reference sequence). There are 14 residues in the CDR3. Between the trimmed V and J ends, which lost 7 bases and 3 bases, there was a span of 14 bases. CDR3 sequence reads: CASNPRGLTDTQYF. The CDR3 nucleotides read TGTGCCAGCAACCCGAGGGGCCTAACAGATACGCAGTATTTT.

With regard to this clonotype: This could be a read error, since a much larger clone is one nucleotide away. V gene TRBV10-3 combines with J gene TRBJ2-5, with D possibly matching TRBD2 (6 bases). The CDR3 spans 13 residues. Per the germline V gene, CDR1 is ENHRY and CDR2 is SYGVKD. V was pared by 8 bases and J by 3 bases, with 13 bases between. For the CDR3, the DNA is TGTGCCATCGCTCGGGACTTTGAAGAGACCCAGTACTTC. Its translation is CAIARDFEETQYF.

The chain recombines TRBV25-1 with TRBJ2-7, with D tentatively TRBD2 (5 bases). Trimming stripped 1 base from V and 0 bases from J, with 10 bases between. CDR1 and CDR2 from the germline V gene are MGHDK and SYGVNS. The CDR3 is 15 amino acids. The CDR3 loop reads CASSEFGLGSYEQYF. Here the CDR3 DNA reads TGTGCCAGCAGTGAATTCGGACTCGGCTCCTACGAGCAGTACTTC.

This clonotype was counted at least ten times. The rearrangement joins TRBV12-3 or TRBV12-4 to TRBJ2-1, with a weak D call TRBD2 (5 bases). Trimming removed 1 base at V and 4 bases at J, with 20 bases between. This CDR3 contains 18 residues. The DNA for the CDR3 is TGTGCCAGCAGTTTAGGTCCCTCACAGCGATGGAGGTACAATGAGCAGTTCTTC. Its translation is CASSLGPSQRWRYNEQFF.